Listed below are T cell receptor beta chains from one sample, sequenced in a study of blood T cell repertoires in COVID-19. Assay used: immunoSEQ multiplex PCR; TCRdb lists only in-frame clones, some missing. The data hold around 37,000 clones, with around 90% observed a single time. The specimen was peripheral blood. These receptor sequences come from a man over 45 with active or convalescent COVID-19. Both conserved end residues are part of each CDR3. A D gene is named only where the DNA matches it firmly. Clone size is not always given. Where it is, it says once, few, many or a class for expanded clones.

DNA: TGTGCCAGCAGCTGGAGGGCAGGGAACACTGAAGCTTTCTTT
CDR3: CASSWRAGNTEAFF
size: few
V: TRBV5-6
J: TRBJ1-1
D: .

DNA: TGTGCCAGCAGCCAAGGGACTACACTTACAGCAGATACGCAGTATTTT
CDR3: CASSQGTTLTADTQYF
size: .
V: TRBV4-2
J: TRBJ2-3
D: .

DNA: TGTGCCAGCTCCCCCGCACTAACAGGTGAAGCTTTCTTT
CDR3: CASSPALTGEAFF
size: .
V: TRBV18
J: TRBJ1-1
D: .

DNA: TGTGCCAGCAGCTTTATAGGACTAGCGGGAGTGGGTGGTGAGCAGTTCTTC
CDR3: CASSFIGLAGVGGEQFF
size: .
V: TRBV7-2
J: TRBJ2-1
D: TRBD2

DNA: TGTGCCAGCAGCCCATTGGGGCAGGGGGCCGTGAACACCGGGGAGCTGTTTTTT
CDR3: CASSPLGQGAVNTGELFF
size: .
V: TRBV5-4
J: TRBJ2-2
D: TRBD1

DNA: TGTGCCAGCAGCCTTTACACTGAAGCTTTCTTT
CDR3: CASSLYTEAFF
size: .
V: TRBV5-6
J: TRBJ1-1
D: .

DNA: TGTGCCTGGAGCTGGGGCGGAGCGAGTACCGGGGAGCTGTTTTTT
CDR3: CAWSWGGASTGELFF
size: .
V: TRBV30
J: TRBJ2-2
D: .

DNA: TGTGCCAGCAGCTTAGACGGACTAGCGGGATCGTACGGCTACGAGCAGTACTTC
CDR3: CASSLDGLAGSYGYEQYF
size: .
V: TRBV5-5
J: TRBJ2-7
D: TRBD2

DNA: TGTGCCAGTAGTATAGCGCCGGTCACAGATACGCAGTATTTT
CDR3: CASSIAPVTDTQYF
size: .
V: TRBV19
J: TRBJ2-3
D: .

DNA: TGTGCCAGCAGCTTCACAGGGGGCGCGATCTACGAGCAGTACTTC
CDR3: CASSFTGGAIYEQYF
size: .
V: TRBV27
J: TRBJ2-7
D: TRBD1

DNA: TGTGCCAGCAGCCGGATCGGACTAGCGGGATATCCAGATACGCAGTATTTT
CDR3: CASSRIGLAGYPDTQYF
size: .
V: TRBV4-2
J: TRBJ2-3
D: TRBD2

DNA: TGTGCCTGGAGCCCGGACAGGGCCCAGTTGAATGGCTACACCTTC
CDR3: CAWSPDRAQLNGYTF
size: .
V: TRBV30
J: TRBJ1-2
D: TRBD1

DNA: TGTGCCAGCAGCCCGGGACACAGCTCCTACGAGCAGTACTTC
CDR3: CASSPGHSSYEQYF
size: .
V: TRBV7-2
J: TRBJ2-7
D: .

DNA: TGTGCCACCAGCAGGAGCGACAGGGCCGGTGAAGCTTTCTTT
CDR3: CATSRSDRAGEAFF
size: once
V: TRBV15
J: TRBJ1-1
D: TRBD1

DNA: TGTGCCAGTAGCCGGGAGGGGGTTACCTCCTACAATGAGCAGTTCTTC
CDR3: CASSREGVTSYNEQFF
size: .
V: TRBV19
J: TRBJ2-1
D: TRBD2

DNA: TGTGCCAGCAGCTTGGGCAGTCGGGACAGATCATTGGAGCATTTT
CDR3: CASSLGSRDRSLEHF
size: .
V: TRBV5-6
J: TRBJ1-5
D: TRBD1

DNA: TGTGCCAGCAGCACAACGCCGTTGGATACGCAGTATTTT
CDR3: CASSTTPLDTQYF
size: .
V: TRBV5-6
J: TRBJ2-3
D: .

DNA: TGCGCCAGCAGCCAAGACCCACCCCTCGTAGCGGGAGGGCCCTCTGGGGGGCAGTTCTTC
CDR3: CASSQDPPLVAGGPSGGQFF
size: .
V: TRBV4-3
J: TRBJ2-1
D: TRBD2

DNA: TGTGCCAGCAGCTACCAAGCGGGAGGTTTGGGGGCCTACAATGAGCAGTTCTTC
CDR3: CASSYQAGGLGAYNEQFF
size: .
V: TRBV7-2
J: TRBJ2-1
D: TRBD2

DNA: TGTGCCAGCAGCCTTACTAGCGGGAGTAACTACGAGCAGTACTTC
CDR3: CASSLTSGSNYEQYF
size: .
V: TRBV2
J: TRBJ2-7
D: TRBD2

DNA: TGTGCCAGCAGCTTAGGGGGCGGGAGCTCCCAAGAGACCCAGTACTTC
CDR3: CASSLGGGSSQETQYF
size: .
V: TRBV7-2
J: TRBJ2-5
D: TRBD2

DNA: TGTGCCATCAGTGAGTTCGTGACAAACACCGGGGAGCTGTTTTTT
CDR3: CAISEFVTNTGELFF
size: .
V: TRBV10-3
J: TRBJ2-2
D: .

DNA: TGTGCCAGCGGACACAACACAGATACGCAGTATTTT
CDR3: CASGHNTDTQYF
size: .
V: TRBV3-1/TRBV3-2
J: TRBJ2-3
D: .

DNA: TGCAGTGCTAGTAGGGGTAAGAAGGTCAATCAGCCCCAGCATTTT
CDR3: CSASRGKKVNQPQHF
size: .
V: TRBV20-1
J: TRBJ1-5
D: .

DNA: TGTGCCAGTAGTATAAACAGGGGGCCGGGGACCCAGTACTTC
CDR3: CASSINRGPGTQYF
size: .
V: TRBV19
J: TRBJ2-5
D: TRBD1

DNA: TGTGCCAGCAGCTTGCGGACGACAGCGAACACTGAAGCTTTCTTT
CDR3: CASSLRTTANTEAFF
size: .
V: TRBV5-5
J: TRBJ1-1
D: .

DNA: TGTGCCAGCAGCCCACTCCAGCGGGAGATGGTCTTC
CDR3: CASSPLQREMVF
size: .
V: TRBV3-1/TRBV3-2
J: TRBJ2-1
D: TRBD2

DNA: TGTGCCAGCAGACCCGGGCTAGCCTTATACAATGAGCAGTTCTTC
CDR3: CASRPGLALYNEQFF
size: .
V: TRBV27
J: TRBJ2-1
D: .

DNA: TGTGCCAGCAGCTCACAGGGGGGGAACACTGAAGCTTTCTTT
CDR3: CASSSQGGNTEAFF
size: .
V: TRBV7-8
J: TRBJ1-1
D: TRBD1

DNA: TGTGCCAGCAGCCCCCGACAGGTTTCCTACGAGCAGTACTTC
CDR3: CASSPRQVSYEQYF
size: .
V: TRBV3-1/TRBV3-2
J: TRBJ2-7
D: .

DNA: TGTGCCACCAGTGATCCGACGGGAGCCCCAGAGACCCAGTACTTC
CDR3: CATSDPTGAPETQYF
size: .
V: TRBV24-1
J: TRBJ2-5
D: .

DNA: TGTGCCAGCCGCCACCGCAGGGTCCCCGGGGAGCTGTTTTTT
CDR3: CASRHRRVPGELFF
size: .
V: TRBV6-2/TRBV6-3
J: TRBJ2-2
D: .

DNA: TGTGCCAGCAGTTCGAGGACAGGATTCACAGATACGCAGTATTTT
CDR3: CASSSRTGFTDTQYF
size: .
V: TRBV27
J: TRBJ2-3
D: TRBD1

DNA: TGTGCCAGCAGCTTACTGGTGCGACTAGCGGACACAGATACGCAGTATTTT
CDR3: CASSLLVRLADTDTQYF
size: .
V: TRBV7-9
J: TRBJ2-3
D: TRBD2

DNA: TGTGCCAGCAGCGGCACCGGGACAGCCTACGAGCAGTACTTC
CDR3: CASSGTGTAYEQYF
size: .
V: TRBV5-4
J: TRBJ2-7
D: TRBD1

DNA: TGTGCCAGCTCACCACCGTTCGGAGTCCCCTACAATGAGCAGTTCTTC
CDR3: CASSPPFGVPYNEQFF
size: .
V: TRBV18
J: TRBJ2-1
D: .

DNA: TGTGCCAGCAGTAGGACAGTTTCCACCGGGGAGCTGTTTTTT
CDR3: CASSRTVSTGELFF
size: few
V: TRBV6-2/TRBV6-3
J: TRBJ2-2
D: .

DNA: TGTGCCAGCAGCACCGGACAGGGGAGGCTGGGTAATGAAAAACTGTTTTTT
CDR3: CASSTGQGRLGNEKLFF
size: .
V: TRBV5-6
J: TRBJ1-4
D: TRBD1

DNA: TGTGCCAGCAGCTTAGGGACTAGCGGTCCCTCTAGCTCCTACGAGCAGTACTTC
CDR3: CASSLGTSGPSSSYEQYF
size: .
V: TRBV7-2
J: TRBJ2-7
D: TRBD2

DNA: TGTGCCAGCAGCTTTGCAGGCGAGCAGTACTTC
CDR3: CASSFAGEQYF
size: .
V: TRBV7-9
J: TRBJ2-7
D: .

DNA: TGTGCCAGCAGGCCTAGCGGCCACTACGAGCAGTACTTC
CDR3: CASRPSGHYEQYF
size: .
V: TRBV2
J: TRBJ2-7
D: TRBD2

DNA: TGCGCCAGCAGCCAAGATCTGCTAGCGGGAGGGCCTGGGGAGACCCAGTACTTC
CDR3: CASSQDLLAGGPGETQYF
size: .
V: TRBV4-3
J: TRBJ2-5
D: TRBD2

DNA: TGTGCCAGCAGTCTCCAGGGGGCAGCCACAGATACGCAGTATTTT
CDR3: CASSLQGAATDTQYF
size: .
V: TRBV28
J: TRBJ2-3
D: TRBD1

DNA: TGCGCCAGCACCTACGGGGGGGCGGAGGGCGAGCAGTACTTC
CDR3: CASTYGGAEGEQYF
size: .
V: TRBV5-1
J: TRBJ2-7
D: TRBD2

DNA: TGTGCCAGCAGTGACCTGACGACAGGGGCATCCTACGAGCAGTACTTC
CDR3: CASSDLTTGASYEQYF
size: .
V: TRBV28
J: TRBJ2-7
D: TRBD1

DNA: TGCGCCAGCAGCAAATTGACAGGGAGCTCCTACAATGAGCAGTTCTTC
CDR3: CASSKLTGSSYNEQFF
size: .
V: TRBV4-3
J: TRBJ2-1
D: TRBD1

DNA: TGTGCCAGCAGCGTAGGTCAGGGGCGCCAGTACCAAGAGACCCAGTACTTC
CDR3: CASSVGQGRQYQETQYF
size: .
V: TRBV9
J: TRBJ2-5
D: .

DNA: TGTGCCAGCAGTAGCAGGGTTCGCTACGAGCAGTACTTC
CDR3: CASSSRVRYEQYF
size: .
V: TRBV27
J: TRBJ2-7
D: .

DNA: TGTGCCAGCAGTTACACTCTAGCGGGATACACCGGGGAGCTGTTTTTT
CDR3: CASSYTLAGYTGELFF
size: .
V: TRBV6-2/TRBV6-3
J: TRBJ2-2
D: TRBD2

DNA: TGTGCCAGCAGCCTTGGGCCCGCGGAGACCCAGTACTTC
CDR3: CASSLGPAETQYF
size: .
V: TRBV3-1/TRBV3-2
J: TRBJ2-5
D: .

DNA: TGTGCCAGCAGCCTGGGACTAGCGGGCCCTAGCACAGATACGCAGTATTTT
CDR3: CASSLGLAGPSTDTQYF
size: .
V: TRBV7-2
J: TRBJ2-3
D: TRBD2

DNA: TGTGCCAGCAGTAACGGACGGACATACATGCCCCGGGTCGACACTGAAGCTTTCTTT
CDR3: CASSNGRTYMPRVDTEAFF
size: .
V: TRBV28
J: TRBJ1-1
D: .

DNA: TGTGCCACCAGTGACCCCCGCGGGGCAGGGACCTACGAGCAGTACTTC
CDR3: CATSDPRGAGTYEQYF
size: .
V: TRBV24-1
J: TRBJ2-7
D: .

DNA: TGTGCCAGCAGTACTCAGGGATTCAAAAACATTCAGTACTTC
CDR3: CASSTQGFKNIQYF
size: .
V: TRBV28
J: TRBJ2-4
D: .

DNA: TGCGCCAGCAGCCAAGGGACCCAGGGGATGAACACTGAAGCTTTCTTT
CDR3: CASSQGTQGMNTEAFF
size: .
V: TRBV4-1
J: TRBJ1-1
D: .

DNA: TGCGCCAGCAGCCTAGGACTAGTCTACAATGAGCAGTTCTTC
CDR3: CASSLGLVYNEQFF
size: .
V: TRBV5-1
J: TRBJ2-1
D: TRBD2

DNA: TGCGCCAGCAGCCCCGAGTTGAATGAGCAGTTCTTC
CDR3: CASSPELNEQFF
size: few
V: TRBV4-1
J: TRBJ2-1
D: .